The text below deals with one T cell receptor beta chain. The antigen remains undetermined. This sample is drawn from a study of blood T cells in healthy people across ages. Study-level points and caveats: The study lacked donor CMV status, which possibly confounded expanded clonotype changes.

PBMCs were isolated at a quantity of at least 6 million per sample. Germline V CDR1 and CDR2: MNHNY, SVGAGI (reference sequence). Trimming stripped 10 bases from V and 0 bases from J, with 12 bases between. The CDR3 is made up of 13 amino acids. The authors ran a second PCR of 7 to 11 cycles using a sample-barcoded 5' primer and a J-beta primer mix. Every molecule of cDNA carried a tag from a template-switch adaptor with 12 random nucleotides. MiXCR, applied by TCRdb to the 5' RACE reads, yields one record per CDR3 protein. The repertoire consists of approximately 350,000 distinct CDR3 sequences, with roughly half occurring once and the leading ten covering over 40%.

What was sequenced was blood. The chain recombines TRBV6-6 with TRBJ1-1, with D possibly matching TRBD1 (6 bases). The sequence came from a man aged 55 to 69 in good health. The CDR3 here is CATQGNLNTEAFF. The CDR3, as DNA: TGTGCCACCCAGGGGAACTTGAACACTGAAGCTTTCTTT.